A selection of T cell receptor beta chains follows, all from one sample in a study of T cell repertoires in cytomegalovirus infection. TCRdb analysed the reads with MiXCR anew, one entry per CDR3 protein. Of 80,000 or so distinct CDR3 sequences in the sample, more than 20% are singletons; the top ten hold about 50%. No antigens are known for them. The source material was CD8+ T cells from cultured PBMCs, sampled from culture after CMV antigen stimulation. Receptor source: a human donor in good health (CMV status not recorded). Some clones in this sample may be carry-over from other donors' samples. Each CDR3 is given with its conserved first and last residue. A D gene is named only where the DNA matches it firmly. The size entry is marked missing in some rows and otherwise reads once, few, many or a size class.

TRBJ2-7 | TRBD1 | TRBV6-6 | - | TGTGCCAGCACCCAGGGACAGGGGGACAACGAGCAGTACTTC | CASTQGQGDNEQYF
TRBJ1-6 | TRBD1 | TRBV7-8 | - | TGTGCCAGCAGCCGAACTACAGGGGGGGCCTCACCCCTCCACTTT | CASSRTTGGASPLHF
TRBJ2-7 | - | TRBV7-6 | few | TGTGCCAGCAGCTTCGAACCTTCCTACGAGCAGTACTTC | CASSFEPSYEQYF
TRBJ2-7 | - | TRBV7-9 | many | TGTGCCAGCAGCTTAGAATTTGAGAAGCAGTACTTC | CASSLEFEKQYF
TRBJ2-1 | TRBD2 | TRBV4-1 | many | TGCGCCAGCAGCCAAAGTGTAGCGGGGGCCGACAATGAGCAGTTCTTC | CASSQSVAGADNEQFF
TRBJ2-1 | - | TRBV11-2 | many | TGTGCCAGCAGCTTTTCCGGGACTGAGCAGTTCTTC | CASSFSGTEQFF
TRBJ2-1 | TRBD2 | TRBV6-2/TRBV6-3 | - | TGTGCCAGCAGTTACGGGACTAGTCTCCAAGAGTTCTTC | CASSYGTSLQEFF
TRBJ2-7 | TRBD2 | TRBV20-1 | few | TGCAGTGCTGTTGGGACTAGCGGGAGGTACGAGCAGTACTTC | CSAVGTSGRYEQYF
TRBJ1-1 | TRBD1 | TRBV6-6 | - | TGTGCCAGCAGTTACCCCGAGATACAGGGGGCCAACACTGAAGCTTTCTTT | CASSYPEIQGANTEAFF
TRBJ2-5 | - | TRBV11-2 | large | TGTGCCAGCAGGTTTTGGTCAGGGCCACAAGAGACCCAGTACTTC | CASRFWSGPQETQYF
TRBJ2-7 | - | TRBV11-2 | - | TGTGCCACCACGCCCCCCCCAGGCCTCTCCTACGAGCAGTACTTC | CATTPPPGLSYEQYF
TRBJ2-3 | - | TRBV28 | - | TGTGCCAGCCGGGACCCTGGTGACACAGATACGCAGTATTTT | CASRDPGDTDTQYF
TRBJ1-2 | TRBD1 | TRBV5-4 | many | TGTGCCAGCAGCCTCCAGGACAGGGGGCTATTTAACTATGGCTACACCTTC | CASSLQDRGLFNYGYTF
TRBJ1-1 | TRBD1 | TRBV19 | once | TGTGCCAGTAGTCCTAGGACAGGGGAGACGACTGAAGCTTTCTTT | CASSPRTGETTEAFF
TRBJ1-2 | - | TRBV20-1 | - | TGCAGTGCTAGCGGCGGGCAGCTTAACTATGGCTACACCTTC | CSASGGQLNYGYTF
TRBJ1-2 | TRBD1 | TRBV4-3 | - | TGCGCCAGCAGCCAAGACCTATCGGGACAGGGCCCCTATGGCTACACCTTC | CASSQDLSGQGPYGYTF
TRBJ1-6 | - | TRBV13 | - | TGTGCCAGCAGCTTTCGGGGGATGTTAGGTTCACCCCTCCACTTT | CASSFRGMLGSPLHF
TRBJ2-7 | - | TRBV11-2 | few | TGTGCCAGCAGCTTGGGACGAGGAGAGCAGTACTTC | CASSLGRGEQYF
TRBJ2-3 | - | TRBV7-9 | few | TGTGCCAGCAGCAAGGGGGTCTCTAGCGGTGGAGATACGCAGTATTTT | CASSKGVSSGGDTQYF
TRBJ1-2 | - | TRBV7-2 | many | TGTGCCAGCAGCTTAGCGATGACAGGAAACTATGGCTACACCTTC | CASSLAMTGNYGYTF